This TCR beta chain was observed in a study of cytomegalovirus exposure and HLA in healthy donors. Study findings and constraints: 150 or so TCR beta chains were listed as cytomegalovirus-associated.

This clone has more than one count but fewer than ten. Its antigen is undetermined. The PCR was carried out with 60 Vbeta primers and 13 Jbeta primers. Clones were read by immunoSEQ multiplex PCR, and TCRdb kept only the in-frame ones, dropping some. The sample holds some 71,000 clones, around three quarters seen once. J gave up 5 bases and V 5 bases, and 6 bases lay outside the gene matches. The CDR3 is 14 amino acids. The germline CDR1 and CDR2 sequences are MNHNS and SASEGT. The clonotype comes from a woman in her fifties or sixties in good health and CMV-seropositive. What was sequenced was PBMCs. J is TRBJ1-5 and V is TRBV6-1, with TRBD1 identical over 7 bases. CDR3 nucleotides: TGTGCCAGCAGTCCAACAGGGGTGCATCAGCCCCAGCATTTT. Protein product: CASSPTGVHQPQHF.